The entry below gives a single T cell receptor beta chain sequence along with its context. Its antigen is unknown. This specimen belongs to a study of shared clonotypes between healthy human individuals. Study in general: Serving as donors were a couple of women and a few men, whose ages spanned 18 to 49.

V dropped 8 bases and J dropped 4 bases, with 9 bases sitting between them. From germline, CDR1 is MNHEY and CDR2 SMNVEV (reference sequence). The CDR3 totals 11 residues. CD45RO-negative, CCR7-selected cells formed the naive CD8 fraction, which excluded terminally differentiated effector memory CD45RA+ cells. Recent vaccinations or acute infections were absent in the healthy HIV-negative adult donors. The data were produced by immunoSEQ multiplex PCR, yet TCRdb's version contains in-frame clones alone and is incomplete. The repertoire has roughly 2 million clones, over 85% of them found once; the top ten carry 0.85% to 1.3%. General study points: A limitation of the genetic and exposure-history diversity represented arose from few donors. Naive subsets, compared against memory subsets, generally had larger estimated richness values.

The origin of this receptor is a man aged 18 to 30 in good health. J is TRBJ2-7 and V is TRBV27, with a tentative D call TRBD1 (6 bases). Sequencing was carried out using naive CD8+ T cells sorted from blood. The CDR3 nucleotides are TGTGCCAGCTTCAGGGGTTACGAGCAGTACTTC. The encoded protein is CASFRGYEQYF.